Shown below are 10 T cell receptor beta chains from a single sample sequenced in a study of cytomegalovirus exposure and HLA in healthy donors. The repertoire was sequenced with immunoSEQ multiplex PCR; TCRdb's copy has only in-frame clones and lacks some. The sample has 110,000 or so clones, roughly 84% seen once; the top ten hold roughly 2%. The material sequenced was PBMCs. These receptors were obtained from a woman aged 30 to 39 in good health and CMV-seronegative.

This chain links TRBV19 with TRBJ1-1; 8 bases are a match to TRBD1. This CDR3 is built from 16 residues. V shed 7 bases, J shed 0 bases, and the junction held 10 bases outside the gene matches. Germline V gene data show CDR1 as LNHDA and CDR2 as SQIVND (reference sequence). The CDR3 DNA follows: TGTGCCAGTACCCCGGGACAGGTCCCCATGAACACTGAAGCTTTCTTT. It is translated as CASTPGQVPMNTEAFF.

This rearrangement joins TRBV7-2 to TRBJ2-7, with D possibly being TRBD2 (6 bases). The germline V and J ends were trimmed by 6 bases and 3 bases, with 15 bases remaining between them. This CDR3 has 14 residues. Per germline, CDR1 SGHTA and CDR2 FQGNSA. The CDR3 is CASSPGTLRYEQYF. For the CDR3, the DNA is TGTGCCAGCAGTCCCGGGACTCTTCGCTACGAGCAGTACTTC.

CDR3 loop: CATSSGSGQANNEQFF. Here the CDR3 DNA reads TGTGCCACCAGCAGTGGATCGGGACAGGCAAACAATGAGCAGTTCTTC. The genes are TRBV15 and TRBJ2-1; 8 nucleotides align to TRBD1. Looked up from germline, CDR1 is LNHNV and CDR2 is YYDKDF (reference sequence). After removal of 3 bases from V and 5 bases from J, the junction contained 9 bases not matched to a gene. The CDR3 covers 16 residues.

CDR3 DNA: TGTGCCAGCAGTCCTAGGACAGGGTGGAACATTCAGTACTTC. Translating it yields CASSPRTGWNIQYF. The V call is TRBV27, the J call TRBJ2-4, with 8 bases that match TRBD1. This CDR3 is 14 amino acids long. Germline CDR1 reads MNHEY; CDR2 reads SMNVEV (reference sequence). V was pared by 5 bases and J by 7 bases, with 7 bases of the junction left unmatched.

The chain recombines TRBV10-1 with TRBJ2-4; D unclear. Trimming took off 4 bases at V and 0 bases at J, with 7 bases between the two ends. CDR3 length: 14 amino acids. The germline V gene has CDR1 WNHNN and CDR2 SYGVQD (reference sequence). The CDR3 is CASSGDLAKNIQYF. CDR3 in DNA: TGCGCCAGCAGTGGAGACTTAGCCAAAAACATTCAGTACTTC.

The genes are TRBV6-5 and TRBJ2-5; maybe TRBD2 (6 bases). There are 13 residues in the CDR3. V was pared by 6 bases and J by 4 bases, with 12 bases between. Germline V gene sequence: CDR1 MNHEY, CDR2 SVGAGI. The CDR3 region has the DNA TGTGCCAGCAGGGTCTGGGGAGGAGAGACCCAGTACTTC. Translation: CASRVWGGETQYF.

This clone was counted once. The chain is built from TRBV15 and TRBJ1-1, with D uncertain. Germline V gene sequence: CDR1 LNHNV, CDR2 YYDKDF (reference sequence). The V gene lost 0 bases and the J gene lost 0 bases, with 17 bases spanning the gap. CDR3 length: 18 amino acids. CDR3 residues: CATSRDPAPGFMNTEAFF. The CDR3 nucleotides read TGTGCCACCAGCAGAGACCCCGCACCCGGGTTTATGAACACTGAAGCTTTCTTT.

This chain uses TRBV19 with TRBJ2-2; 9 bases match TRBD1. The CDR3 consists of 14 residues. Germline loops: CDR1 LNHDA, CDR2 SQIVND (reference sequence). Unmatched junction bases numbered 3, after V lost 6 bases and J lost 4 bases. The CDR3 reads CASRTGGSTGELFF. The DNA of the CDR3 is TGTGCCAGTAGGACAGGGGGTTCCACCGGGGAGCTGTTTTTT. The full variable domain, completed using reference TRBV19 and TRBJ2-2, is DGGITQSPKYLFRKEGQNVTLSCEQNLNHDAMYWYRQDPGQGLRLIYYSQIVNDFQKGDIAEGYSVSREKKESFPLTVTSAQKNPTAFYLCASRTGGSTGELFFGEGSRLTVL.

V usage is TRBV10-3 and J usage is TRBJ2-1, with 11 nucleotides matching TRBD2. Germline trimming cut 1 base from V and 10 bases from J; bases unmatched to any gene: 6. The CDR3 spans 15 residues. Germline V lookup: CDR1 ENHRY, CDR2 SYGVKD. The DNA for the CDR3 is TGTGCCATCAGTGAGTTAGGGACTAGCGGCCACGAGCAGTTCTTC. This sequence encodes CAISELGTSGHEQFF.

The rearrangement uses TRBV7-6 and TRBJ2-7; 8 positions match TRBD1. V trimming: 4 bases; J trimming: 12 bases; junction bases outside the gene matches: 8. The CDR3 totals 12 residues. The germline V gene has CDR1 SGHVS and CDR2 FNYEAQ. CDR3 sequence reads: CASSSPVDRVYF. CDR3 nucleotides: TGTGCCAGCAGCTCCCCCGTGGACAGGGTGTACTTC.